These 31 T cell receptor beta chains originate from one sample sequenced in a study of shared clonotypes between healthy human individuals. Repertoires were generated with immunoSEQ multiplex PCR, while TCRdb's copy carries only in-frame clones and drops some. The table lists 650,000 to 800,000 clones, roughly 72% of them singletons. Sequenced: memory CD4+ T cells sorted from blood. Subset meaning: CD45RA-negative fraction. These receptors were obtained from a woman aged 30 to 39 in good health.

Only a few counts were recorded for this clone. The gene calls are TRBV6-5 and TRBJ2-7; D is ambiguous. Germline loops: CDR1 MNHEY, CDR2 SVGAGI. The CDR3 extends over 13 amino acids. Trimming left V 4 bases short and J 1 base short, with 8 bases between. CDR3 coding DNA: TGTGCCAGCAGTTCCAGTGGTTCCTACGAGCAGTACTTC. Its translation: CASSSSGSYEQYF.

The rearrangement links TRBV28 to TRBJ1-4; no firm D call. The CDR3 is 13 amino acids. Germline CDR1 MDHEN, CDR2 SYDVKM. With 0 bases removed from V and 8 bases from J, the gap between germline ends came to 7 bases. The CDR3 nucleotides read TGTGCCAGCAGTTTATGGGAAAACGAAAAACTGTTTTTT. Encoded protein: CASSLWENEKLFF.

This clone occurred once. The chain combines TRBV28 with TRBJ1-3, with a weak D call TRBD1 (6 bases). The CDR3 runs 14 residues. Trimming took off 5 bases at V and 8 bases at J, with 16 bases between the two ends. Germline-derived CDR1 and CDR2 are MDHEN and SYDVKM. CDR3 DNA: TGTGCCAGCAGTGGGGGCCAGGTAGTGCACACCATATATTTT. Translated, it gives CASSGGQVVHTIYF.

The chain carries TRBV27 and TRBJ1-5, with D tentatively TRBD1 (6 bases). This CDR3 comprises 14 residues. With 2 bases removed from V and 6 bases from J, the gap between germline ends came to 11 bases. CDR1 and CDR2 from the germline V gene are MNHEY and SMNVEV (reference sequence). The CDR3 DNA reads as TGTGCCAGCAGTTTAAAGCAGGGGAGTCAGCCCCAGCATTTT. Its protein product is CASSLKQGSQPQHF.

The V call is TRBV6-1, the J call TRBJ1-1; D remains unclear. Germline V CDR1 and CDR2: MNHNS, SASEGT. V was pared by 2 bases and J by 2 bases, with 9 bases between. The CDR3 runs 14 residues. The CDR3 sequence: CASSEFHPNTEAFF. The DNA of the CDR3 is TGTGCCAGCAGTGAATTCCACCCAAACACTGAAGCTTTCTTT.

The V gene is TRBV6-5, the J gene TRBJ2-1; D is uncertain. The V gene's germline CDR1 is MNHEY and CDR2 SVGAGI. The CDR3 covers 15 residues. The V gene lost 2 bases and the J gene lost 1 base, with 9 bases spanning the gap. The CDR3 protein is CASSYLSGSYNEQFF. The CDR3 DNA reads TGTGCCAGCAGTTACCTTTCTGGATCCTACAATGAGCAGTTCTTC.

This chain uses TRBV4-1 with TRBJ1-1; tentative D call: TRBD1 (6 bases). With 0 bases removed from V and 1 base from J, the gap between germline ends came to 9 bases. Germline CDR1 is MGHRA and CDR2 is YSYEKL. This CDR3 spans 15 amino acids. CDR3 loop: CASSQDGRGNTEAFF. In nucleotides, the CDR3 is TGCGCCAGCAGCCAAGATGGCAGGGGGAACACTGAAGCTTTCTTT.

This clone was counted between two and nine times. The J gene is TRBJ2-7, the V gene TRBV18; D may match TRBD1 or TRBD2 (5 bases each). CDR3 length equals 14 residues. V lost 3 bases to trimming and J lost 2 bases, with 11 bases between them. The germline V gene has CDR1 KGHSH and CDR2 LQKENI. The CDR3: CASSPKLGAYEQYF. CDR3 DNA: TGTGCCAGCTCACCGAAACTAGGGGCCTACGAGCAGTACTTC.

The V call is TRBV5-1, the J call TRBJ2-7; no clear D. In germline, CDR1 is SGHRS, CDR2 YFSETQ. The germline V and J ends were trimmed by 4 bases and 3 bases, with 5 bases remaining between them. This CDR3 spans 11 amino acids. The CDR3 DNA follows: TGCGCCAGCAGCGGGAACTACGAGCAGTACTTC. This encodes CASSGNYEQYF.

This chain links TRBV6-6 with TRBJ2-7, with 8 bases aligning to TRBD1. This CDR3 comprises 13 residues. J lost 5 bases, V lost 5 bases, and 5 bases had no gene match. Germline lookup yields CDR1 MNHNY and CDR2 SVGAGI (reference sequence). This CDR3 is CASSEQQGDEQYF. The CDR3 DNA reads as TGTGCCAGCAGTGAGCAACAGGGGGACGAGCAGTACTTC.

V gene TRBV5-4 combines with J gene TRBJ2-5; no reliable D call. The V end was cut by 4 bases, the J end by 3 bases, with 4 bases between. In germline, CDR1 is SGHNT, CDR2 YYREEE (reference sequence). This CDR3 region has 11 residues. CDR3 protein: CASSREETQYF. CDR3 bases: TGTGCCAGCAGCCGCGAAGAGACCCAGTACTTC. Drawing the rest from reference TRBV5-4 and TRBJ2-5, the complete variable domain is ETGVTQSPTHLIKTRGQQVTLRCSSQSGHNTVSWYQQALGQGPQFIFQYYREEENGRGNFPPRFSGLQFPNYSSELNVNALELDDSALYLCASSREETQYFGPGTRLLVL.

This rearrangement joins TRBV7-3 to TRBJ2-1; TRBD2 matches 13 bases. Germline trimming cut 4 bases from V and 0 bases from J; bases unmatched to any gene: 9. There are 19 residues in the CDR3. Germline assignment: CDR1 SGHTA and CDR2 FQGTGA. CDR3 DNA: TGTGCCAGCAGCTCCGCGGGACTAGCGGGATCAAGCTCCTACAATGAGCAGTTCTTC. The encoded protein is CASSSAGLAGSSSYNEQFF. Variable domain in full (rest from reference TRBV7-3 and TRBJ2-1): GAGVSQTPSNKVTEKGKYVELRCDPISGHTALYWYRQSLGQGPEFLIYFQGTGAADDSGLPNDRFFAVRPEGSVSTLKIQRTERGDSAVYLCASSSAGLAGSSSYNEQFFGPGTRLTVL.

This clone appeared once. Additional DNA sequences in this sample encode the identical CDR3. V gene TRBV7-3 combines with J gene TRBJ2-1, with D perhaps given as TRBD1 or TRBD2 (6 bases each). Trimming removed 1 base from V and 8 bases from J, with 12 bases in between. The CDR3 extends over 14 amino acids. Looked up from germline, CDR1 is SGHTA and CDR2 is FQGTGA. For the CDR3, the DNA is TGTGCCAGCAGCTTAAATGGGGGCGGGGATGAGCAGTTCTTC. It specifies CASSLNGGGDEQFF.

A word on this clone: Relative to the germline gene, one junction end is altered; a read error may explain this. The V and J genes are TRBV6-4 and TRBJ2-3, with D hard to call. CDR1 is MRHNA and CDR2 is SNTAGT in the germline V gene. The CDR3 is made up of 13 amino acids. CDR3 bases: TGTGCCGGCAGTTACGGAGAGGTCGATACGCAGTATTTT. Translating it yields CAGSYGEVDTQYF.

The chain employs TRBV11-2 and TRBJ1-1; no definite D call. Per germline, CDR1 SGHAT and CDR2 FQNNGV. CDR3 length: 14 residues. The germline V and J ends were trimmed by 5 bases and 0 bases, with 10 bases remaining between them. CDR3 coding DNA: TGTGCCAGCAGCGCGCGACACTTGAACACTGAAGCTTTCTTT. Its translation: CASSARHLNTEAFF. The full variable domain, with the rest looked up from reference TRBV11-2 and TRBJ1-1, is EAGVAQSPRYKIIEKRQSVAFWCNPISGHATLYWYQQILGQGPKLLIQFQNNGVVDDSQLPKDRFSAERLKGVDSTLKIQPAKLEDSAVYLCASSARHLNTEAFFGQGTRLTVV.

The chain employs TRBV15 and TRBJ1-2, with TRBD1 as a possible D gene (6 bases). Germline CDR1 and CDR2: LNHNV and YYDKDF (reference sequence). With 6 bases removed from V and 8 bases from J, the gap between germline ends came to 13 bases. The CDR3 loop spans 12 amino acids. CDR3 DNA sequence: TGTGCCACCAGGGCCAGGGGAAAGGGCTACACCTTC. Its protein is CATRARGKGYTF. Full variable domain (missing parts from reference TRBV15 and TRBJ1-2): DAMVIQNPRYQVTQFGKPVTLSCSQTLNHNVMYWYQQKSSQAPKLLFHYYDKDFNNEADTPDNFQSRRPNTSFCFLDIRSPGLGDTAMYLCATRARGKGYTFGSGTRLTVV.

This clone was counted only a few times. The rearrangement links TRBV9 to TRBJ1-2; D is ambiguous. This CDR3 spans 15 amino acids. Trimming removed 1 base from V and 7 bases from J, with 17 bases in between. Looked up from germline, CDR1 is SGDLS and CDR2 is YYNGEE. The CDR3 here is CASSVQKSGDRGYTF. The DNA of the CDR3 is TGTGCCAGCAGCGTACAAAAGTCAGGCGATCGTGGCTACACCTTC.

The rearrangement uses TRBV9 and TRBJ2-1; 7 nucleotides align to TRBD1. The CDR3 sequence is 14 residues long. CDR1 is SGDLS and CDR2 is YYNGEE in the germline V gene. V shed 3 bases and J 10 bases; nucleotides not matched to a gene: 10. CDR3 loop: CASSGPGDSREQFF. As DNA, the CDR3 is TGTGCCAGCAGCGGGCCTGGGGACAGTCGCGAGCAGTTCTTC.

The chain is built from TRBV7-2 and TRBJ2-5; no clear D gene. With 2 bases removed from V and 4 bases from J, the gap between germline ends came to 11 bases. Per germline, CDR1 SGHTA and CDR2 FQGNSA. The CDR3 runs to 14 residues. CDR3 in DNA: TGTGCCAGCAGCTTATTGGGGTTTTCAGAGACCCAGTACTTC. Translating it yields CASSLLGFSETQYF. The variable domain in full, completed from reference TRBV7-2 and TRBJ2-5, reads GAGVSQSPSNKVTEKGKDVELRCDPISGHTALYWYRQSLGQGLEFLIYFQGNSAPDKSGLPSDRFSAERTGGSVSTLTIQRTQQEDSAVYLCASSLLGFSETQYFGPGTRLLVL.

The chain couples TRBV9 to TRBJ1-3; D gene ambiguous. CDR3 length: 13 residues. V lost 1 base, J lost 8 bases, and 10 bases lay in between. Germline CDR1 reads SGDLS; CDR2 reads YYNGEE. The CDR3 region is CASSVSLGDTIYF. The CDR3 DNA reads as TGTGCCAGCAGCGTAAGCCTCGGGGACACCATATATTTT.

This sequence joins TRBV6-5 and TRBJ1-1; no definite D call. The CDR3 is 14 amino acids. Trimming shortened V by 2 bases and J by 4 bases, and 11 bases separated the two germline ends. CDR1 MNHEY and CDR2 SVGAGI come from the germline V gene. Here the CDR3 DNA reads TGTGCCAGCAGTTACCGGGAAGGGAGCACTGAAGCTTTCTTT. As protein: CASSYREGSTEAFF.

CDR3 DNA sequence: TGTGCCAGCAGGGCGTTTGGCCGTGGGGGCGTAGAGACCCAGTACTTC. Protein sequence: CASRAFGRGGVETQYF. The chain is built from TRBV28 and TRBJ2-5; the D gene is possibly TRBD1 (6 bases). In germline, CDR1 is MDHEN, CDR2 SYDVKM. The V end lost 6 bases, the J end lost 4 bases, and 21 bases lay between the germline ends. CDR3 length equals 16 residues.

CDR3 in DNA: TGTGCCAGCAGATCCCGGGACCTGGGGGCCAAAAACATTCAGTACTTC. This translates into CASRSRDLGAKNIQYF. This chain joins TRBV28 and TRBJ2-4; D possibly uses TRBD1 or TRBD2 (5 bases each). The ends were cut back, 6 bases at V and 1 base at J, with 16 bases in the middle. Germline values: CDR1 MDHEN, CDR2 SYDVKM. This CDR3 comprises 16 residues.

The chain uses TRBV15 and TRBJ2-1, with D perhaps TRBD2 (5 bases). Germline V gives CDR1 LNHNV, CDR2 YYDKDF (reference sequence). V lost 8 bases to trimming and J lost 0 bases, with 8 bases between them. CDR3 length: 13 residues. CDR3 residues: CATRESSYNEQFF. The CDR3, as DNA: TGTGCCACCCGGGAAAGCTCCTACAATGAGCAGTTCTTC.

In DNA, the CDR3 is TGTGCCAGCTCCCAGGAGAGTAGCAATCAGCCCCAGCATTTT. Protein: CASSQESSNQPQHF. This rearrangement joins TRBV2 to TRBJ1-5; D not certain. The CDR3 consists of 14 residues. The germline gives CDR1 SNHLY, CDR2 FYNNEI. V shed 8 bases and J shed 0 bases, with 11 bases lying between them.

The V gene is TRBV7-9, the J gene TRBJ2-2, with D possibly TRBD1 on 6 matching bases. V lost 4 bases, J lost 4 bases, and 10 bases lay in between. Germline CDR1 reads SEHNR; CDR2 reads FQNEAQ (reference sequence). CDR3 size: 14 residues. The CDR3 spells CASSSQGITGELFF. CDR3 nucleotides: TGTGCCAGCAGCTCCCAGGGGATCACCGGGGAGCTGTTTTTT.

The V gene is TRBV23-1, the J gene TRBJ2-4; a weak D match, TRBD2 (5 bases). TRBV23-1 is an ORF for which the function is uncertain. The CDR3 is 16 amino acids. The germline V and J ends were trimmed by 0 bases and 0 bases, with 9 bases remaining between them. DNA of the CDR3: TGCGCCAGCAGTCAATCCGGAGGACTAGCCAAAAACATTCAGTACTTC. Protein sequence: CASSQSGGLAKNIQYF.

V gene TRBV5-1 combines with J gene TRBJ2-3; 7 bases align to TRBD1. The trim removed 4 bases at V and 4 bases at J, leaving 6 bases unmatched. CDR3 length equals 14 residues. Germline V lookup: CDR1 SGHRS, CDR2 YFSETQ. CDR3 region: CASSQPTGADTQYF. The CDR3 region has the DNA TGCGCCAGCAGCCAACCCACAGGGGCAGATACGCAGTATTTT.

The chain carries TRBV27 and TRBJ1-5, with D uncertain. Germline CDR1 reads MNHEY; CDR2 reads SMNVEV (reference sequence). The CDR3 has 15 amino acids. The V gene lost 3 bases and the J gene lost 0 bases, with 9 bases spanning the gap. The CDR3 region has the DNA TGTGCCAGCAGTTTTAACGTCGGTAGCAATCAGCCCCAGCATTTT. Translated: CASSFNVGSNQPQHF.

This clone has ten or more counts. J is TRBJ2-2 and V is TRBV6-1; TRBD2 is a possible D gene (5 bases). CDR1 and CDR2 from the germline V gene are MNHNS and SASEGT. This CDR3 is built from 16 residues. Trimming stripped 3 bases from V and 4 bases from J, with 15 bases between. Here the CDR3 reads CASSDRLGGSTGELFF. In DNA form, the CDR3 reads TGTGCCAGCAGTGATCGTCTGGGCGGGTCCACCGGGGAGCTGTTTTTT.

The chain's CDR3 is CASSSGRGRISGANVLTF. The CDR3 DNA follows: TGTGCCAGCAGTTCGGGCAGGGGCCGGATTTCTGGGGCCAACGTCCTGACTTTC. The rearrangement joins TRBV27 to TRBJ2-6; TRBD1 is a possible D gene (6 bases). CDR1 MNHEY and CDR2 SMNVEV come from the germline V gene (reference sequence). This CDR3 has 18 residues. Trimming shortened V by 4 bases and J by 1 base, and 17 bases separated the two germline ends.